This T cell receptor (beta chain) was recorded in a study of blood T cell repertoires in COVID-19. The trim removed 7 bases at V and 9 bases at J, leaving 11 bases unmatched. Germline CDR1 and CDR2: MNHEY and SVGAGI. CDR3 length: 13 amino acids. Cohort placement rested on clinical history that participants reported themselves. The table came from immunoSEQ multiplex PCR; TCRdb's copy has only in-frame clones and leaves some out. The sample carries 130,000 or so clones, roughly four fifths recorded once. Sequencing used PBMCs or T cells enriched from blood (not recorded which). The genes are TRBV6-5 and TRBJ1-1; 7 bases map to TRBD1. The source is a man aged 45-65 years who had recovered from COVID-19. The CDR3 bases are TGTGCCAGCACGCTAGAGGAACAGGGGAAAGCTTTCTTT. Protein product: CASTLEEQGKAFF.